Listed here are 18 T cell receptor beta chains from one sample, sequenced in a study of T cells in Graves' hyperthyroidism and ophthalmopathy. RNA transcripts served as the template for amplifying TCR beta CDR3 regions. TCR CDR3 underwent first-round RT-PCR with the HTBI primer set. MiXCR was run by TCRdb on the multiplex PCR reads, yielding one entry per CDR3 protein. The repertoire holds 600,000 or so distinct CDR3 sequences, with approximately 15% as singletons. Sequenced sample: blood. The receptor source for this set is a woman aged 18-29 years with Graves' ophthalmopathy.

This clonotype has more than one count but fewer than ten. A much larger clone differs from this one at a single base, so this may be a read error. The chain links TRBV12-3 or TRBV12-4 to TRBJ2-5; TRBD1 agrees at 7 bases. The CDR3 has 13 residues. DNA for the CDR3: TGTGCCAGCAGTCCGGACAGGTTTGAGACCCTGTACTTC. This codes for CASSPDRFETLYF.

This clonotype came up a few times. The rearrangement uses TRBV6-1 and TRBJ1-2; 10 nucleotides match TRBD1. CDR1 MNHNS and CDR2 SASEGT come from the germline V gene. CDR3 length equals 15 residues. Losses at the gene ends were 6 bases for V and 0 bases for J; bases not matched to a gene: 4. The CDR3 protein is CASRGTGEANYGYTF. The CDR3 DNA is TGTGCCAGCAGGGGGACAGGGGAAGCTAACTATGGCTACACCTTC.

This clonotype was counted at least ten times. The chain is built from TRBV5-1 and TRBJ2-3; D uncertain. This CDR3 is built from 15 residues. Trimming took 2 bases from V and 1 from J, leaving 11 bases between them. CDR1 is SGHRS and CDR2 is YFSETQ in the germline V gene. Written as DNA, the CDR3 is TGCGCCAGCAGCTTATCGTCCAAGGGCACAGATACGCAGTATTTT. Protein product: CASSLSSKGTDTQYF.

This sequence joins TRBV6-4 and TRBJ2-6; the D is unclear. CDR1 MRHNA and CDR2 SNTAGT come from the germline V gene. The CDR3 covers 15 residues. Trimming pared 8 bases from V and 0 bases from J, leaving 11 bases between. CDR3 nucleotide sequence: TGTGCCAGCTTCGGCGGAAACTCTGGGGCCAACGTCCTGACTTTC. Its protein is CASFGGNSGANVLTF.

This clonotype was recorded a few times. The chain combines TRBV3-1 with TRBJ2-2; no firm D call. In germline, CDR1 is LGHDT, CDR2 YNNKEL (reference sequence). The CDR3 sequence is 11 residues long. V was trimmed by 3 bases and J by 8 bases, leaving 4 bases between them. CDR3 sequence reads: CASSHRGELFF. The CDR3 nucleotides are TGTGCCAGCAGCCATCGGGGGGAGCTGTTTTTT.

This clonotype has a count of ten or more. Here the CDR3 DNA reads TGCAGTGCAGCCGGGGAGGGCCTAGAGACCCAGTACTTC. It yields the protein CSAAGEGLETQYF. V and J are TRBV20-1 and TRBJ2-5, with TRBD2 matching over 7 bases. This CDR3 is built from 13 residues. The germline V gene has CDR1 DFQATT and CDR2 SNEGSKA (reference sequence). Trimming took 6 bases from V and 4 from J; bases not matched to a gene: 8.

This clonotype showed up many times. The chain's CDR3 is CATSEKEKLFF. The CDR3 nucleotides read TGTGCCACCAGTGAAAAGGAAAAACTGTTTTTT. The genes are TRBV24-1 and TRBJ1-4; D call uncertain. Germline V CDR1 and CDR2: KGHDR, SFDVKD. The CDR3 loop spans 11 amino acids. V dropped 4 bases and J dropped 8 bases, with 4 bases sitting between them.

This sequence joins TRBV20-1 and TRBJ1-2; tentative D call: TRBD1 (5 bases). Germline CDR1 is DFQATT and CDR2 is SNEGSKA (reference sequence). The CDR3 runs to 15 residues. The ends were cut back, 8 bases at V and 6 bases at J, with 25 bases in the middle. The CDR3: CSRNRDSEGKNGYTF. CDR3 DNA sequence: TGCAGTCGAAACCGGGACTCCGAAGGGAAGAATGGCTACACCTTC.

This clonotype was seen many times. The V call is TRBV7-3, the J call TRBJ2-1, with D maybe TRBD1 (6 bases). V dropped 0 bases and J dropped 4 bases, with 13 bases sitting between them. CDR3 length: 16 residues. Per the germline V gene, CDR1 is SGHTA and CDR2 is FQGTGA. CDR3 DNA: TGTGCCAGCAGCTTAACGTTGGGGGCGGGTTACAATGAGCAGTTCTTC. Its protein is CASSLTLGAGYNEQFF.

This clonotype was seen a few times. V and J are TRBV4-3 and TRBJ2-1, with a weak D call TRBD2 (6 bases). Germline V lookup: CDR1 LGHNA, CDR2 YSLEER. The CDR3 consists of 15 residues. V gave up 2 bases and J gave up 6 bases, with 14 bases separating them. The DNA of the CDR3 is TGCGCCAGCAGCCAAAGAGCAGCGACTAGCAATGAGCAGTTCTTC. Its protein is CASSQRAATSNEQFF.

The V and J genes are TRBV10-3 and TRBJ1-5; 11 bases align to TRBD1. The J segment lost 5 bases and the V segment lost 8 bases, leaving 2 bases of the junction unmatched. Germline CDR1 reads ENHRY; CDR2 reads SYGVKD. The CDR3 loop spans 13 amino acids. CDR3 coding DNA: TGTGCCATCGGACAGGGGGCCTATCAGCCCCAGCATTTT. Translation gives CAIGQGAYQPQHF.

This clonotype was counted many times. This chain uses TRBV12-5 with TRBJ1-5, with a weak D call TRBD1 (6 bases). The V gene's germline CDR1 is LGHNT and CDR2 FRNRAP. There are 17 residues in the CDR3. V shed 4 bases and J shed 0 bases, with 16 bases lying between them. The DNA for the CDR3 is TGTGCTAGTGGTTCAACGCACAGGGTACATAGCAATCAGCCCCAGCATTTT. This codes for CASGSTHRVHSNQPQHF.

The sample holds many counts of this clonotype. The CDR3 DNA reads TGTGCCAGCAGTTTGGTACAGACCCAAGAGACCCAGTACTTC. It specifies CASSLVQTQETQYF. V gene TRBV28 combines with J gene TRBJ2-5; no clear D gene. From germline, CDR1 is MDHEN and CDR2 SYDVKM. Between the trimmed V and J ends, which lost 3 bases and 1 base, there was a span of 9 bases. There are 14 residues in the CDR3.

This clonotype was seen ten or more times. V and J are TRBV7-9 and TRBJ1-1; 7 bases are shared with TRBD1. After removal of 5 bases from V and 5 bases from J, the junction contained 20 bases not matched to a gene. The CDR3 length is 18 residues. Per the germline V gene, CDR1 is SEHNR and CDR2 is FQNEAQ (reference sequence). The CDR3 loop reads CASSLRVTGPGLKTEAFF. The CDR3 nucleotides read TGTGCCAGCAGCCTACGCGTGACAGGGCCGGGGCTAAAAACTGAAGCTTTCTTT.

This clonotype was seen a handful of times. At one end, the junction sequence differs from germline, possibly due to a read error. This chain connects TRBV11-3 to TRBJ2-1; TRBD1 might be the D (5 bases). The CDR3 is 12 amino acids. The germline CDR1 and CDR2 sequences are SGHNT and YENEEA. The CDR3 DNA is TGTGCCAGCAGCCCATCAGGGTTTGAGCAGCTCTTC. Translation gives CASSPSGFEQLF.

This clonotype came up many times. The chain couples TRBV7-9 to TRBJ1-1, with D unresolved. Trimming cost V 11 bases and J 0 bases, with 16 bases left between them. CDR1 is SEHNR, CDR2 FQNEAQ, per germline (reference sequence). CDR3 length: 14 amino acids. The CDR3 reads CARRGPSMNTEAFF. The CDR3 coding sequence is TGTGCCCGCCGAGGTCCGTCCATGAACACTGAAGCTTTCTTT.

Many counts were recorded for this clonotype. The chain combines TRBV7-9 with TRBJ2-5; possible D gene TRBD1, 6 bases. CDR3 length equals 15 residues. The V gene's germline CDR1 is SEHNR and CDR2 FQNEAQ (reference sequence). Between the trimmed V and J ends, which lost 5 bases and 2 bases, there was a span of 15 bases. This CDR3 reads CASSGPGQLQETQYF. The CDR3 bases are TGTGCCAGCAGCGGTCCGGGACAACTTCAAGAGACCCAGTACTTC.

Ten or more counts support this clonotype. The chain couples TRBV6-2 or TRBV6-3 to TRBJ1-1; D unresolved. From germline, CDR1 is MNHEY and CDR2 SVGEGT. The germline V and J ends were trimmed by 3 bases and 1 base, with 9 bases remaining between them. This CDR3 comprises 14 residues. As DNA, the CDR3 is TGTGCCAGCAGTTATTTAGGCACGAACACTGAAGCTTTCTTT. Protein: CASSYLGTNTEAFF.